Following are 2 T cell receptor beta chains from one sample sequenced in a study of identical twins. Using its own MiXCR run on the 5' RACE reads, TCRdb lists one record per CDR3 protein. The sample consists of 750,000 to 950,000 distinct CDR3 sequences, around 12% of them appearing once. These data are also associated with another study on yellow fever vaccine responses in identical twins.

Material: PBMCs. The receptors stem from a young woman in good health.

This clonotype was observed a handful of times. The chain links TRBV25-1 to TRBJ1-2; D gene ambiguous. V lost 7 bases and J 4 bases, leaving 13 bases between the germline ends. Germline V CDR1 and CDR2: MGHDK, SYGVNS. The CDR3 sequence is 13 residues long. CDR3 amino acids: CASNGGLVYGYTF. CDR3 DNA: TGTGCCAGCAACGGAGGGCTGGTCTATGGCTACACCTTC.

This chain joins TRBV27 and TRBJ1-6; no reliable D call. Germline CDR1 is MNHEY and CDR2 is SMNVEV (reference sequence). The CDR3 has 14 amino acids. V lost 7 bases and J lost 9, with 16 bases in between. The CDR3 nucleotides are TGTGCCAGCACACCCGGTAATCCCTCTTCACCCCTCCACTTT. It encodes CASTPGNPSSPLHF.